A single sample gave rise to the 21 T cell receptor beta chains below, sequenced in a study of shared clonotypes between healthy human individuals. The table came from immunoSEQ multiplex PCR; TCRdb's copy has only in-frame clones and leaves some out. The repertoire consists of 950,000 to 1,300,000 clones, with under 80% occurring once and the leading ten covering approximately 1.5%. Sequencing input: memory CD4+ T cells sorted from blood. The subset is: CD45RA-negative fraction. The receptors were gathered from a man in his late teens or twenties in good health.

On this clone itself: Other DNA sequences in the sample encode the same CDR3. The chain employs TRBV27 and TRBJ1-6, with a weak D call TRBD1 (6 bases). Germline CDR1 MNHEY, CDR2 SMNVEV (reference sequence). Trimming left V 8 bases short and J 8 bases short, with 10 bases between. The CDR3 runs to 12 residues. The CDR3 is CASGTGYSPLHF. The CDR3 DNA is TGTGCCAGCGGAACAGGGTATTCACCCCTCCACTTT.

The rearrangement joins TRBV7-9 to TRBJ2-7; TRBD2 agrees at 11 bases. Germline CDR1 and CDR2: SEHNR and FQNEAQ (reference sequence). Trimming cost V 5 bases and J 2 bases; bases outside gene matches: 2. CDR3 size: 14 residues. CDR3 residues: CASSVSGGAYEQYF. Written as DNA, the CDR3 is TGTGCCAGCAGCGTTAGCGGGGGGGCCTACGAGCAGTACTTC.

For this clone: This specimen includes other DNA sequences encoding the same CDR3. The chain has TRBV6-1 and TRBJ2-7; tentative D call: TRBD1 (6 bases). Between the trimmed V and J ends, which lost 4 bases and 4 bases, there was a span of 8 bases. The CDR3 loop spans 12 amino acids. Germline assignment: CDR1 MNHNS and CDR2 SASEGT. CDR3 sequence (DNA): TGTGCCAGCAGTGCACAGGGATACGAGCAGTACTTC. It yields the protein CASSAQGYEQYF.

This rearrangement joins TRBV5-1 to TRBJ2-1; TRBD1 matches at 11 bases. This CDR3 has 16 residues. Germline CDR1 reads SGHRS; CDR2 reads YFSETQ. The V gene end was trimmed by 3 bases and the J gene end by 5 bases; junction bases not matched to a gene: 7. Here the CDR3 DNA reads TGCGCCAGCAGCTCCGGACAGGGGGCGACGGACAATGAGCAGTTCTTC. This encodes CASSSGQGATDNEQFF.

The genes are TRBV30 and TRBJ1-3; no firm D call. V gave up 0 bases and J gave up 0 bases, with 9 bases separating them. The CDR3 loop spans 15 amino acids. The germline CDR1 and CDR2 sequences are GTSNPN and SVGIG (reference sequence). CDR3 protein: CAWSVPRSSGNTIYF. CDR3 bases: TGTGCCTGGAGTGTTCCCAGGAGCTCTGGAAACACCATATATTTT. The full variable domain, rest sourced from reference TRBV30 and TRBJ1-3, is SQTIHQWPATLVQPVGSPLSLECTVEGTSNPNLYWYRQAAGRGLQLLFYSVGIGQISSEVPQNLSASRPQDRQFILSSKKLLLSDSGFYLCAWSVPRSSGNTIYFGEGSWLTVV.

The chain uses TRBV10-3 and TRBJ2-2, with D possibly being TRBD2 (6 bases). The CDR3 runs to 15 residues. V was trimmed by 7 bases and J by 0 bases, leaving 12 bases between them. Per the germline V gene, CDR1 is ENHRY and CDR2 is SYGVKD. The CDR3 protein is CAIKVSGSNTGELFF. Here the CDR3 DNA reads TGTGCCATCAAAGTTAGCGGTTCGAACACCGGGGAGCTGTTTTTT.

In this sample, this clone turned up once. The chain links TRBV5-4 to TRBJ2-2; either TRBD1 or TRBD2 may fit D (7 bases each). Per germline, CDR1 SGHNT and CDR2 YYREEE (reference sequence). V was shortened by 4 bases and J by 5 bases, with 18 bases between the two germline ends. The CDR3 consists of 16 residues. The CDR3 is CASSPAGGGGTGELFF. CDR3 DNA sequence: TGTGCCAGCAGCCCGGCAGGGGGGGGCGGTACCGGGGAGCTGTTTTTT.

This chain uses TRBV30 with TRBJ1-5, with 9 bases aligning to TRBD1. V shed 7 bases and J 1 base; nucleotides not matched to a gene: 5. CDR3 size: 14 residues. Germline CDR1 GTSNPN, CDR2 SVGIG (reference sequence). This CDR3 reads CALRDRESNQPQHF. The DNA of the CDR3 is TGTGCCTTAAGGGACAGGGAAAGCAATCAGCCCCAGCATTTT.

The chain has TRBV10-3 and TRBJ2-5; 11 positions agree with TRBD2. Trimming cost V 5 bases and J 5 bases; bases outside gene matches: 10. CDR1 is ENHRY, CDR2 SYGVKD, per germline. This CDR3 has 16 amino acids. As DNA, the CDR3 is TGTGCCATCAGTTCGACTCATAGCGGGAGGGGGGAGACCCAGTACTTC. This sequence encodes CAISSTHSGRGETQYF.

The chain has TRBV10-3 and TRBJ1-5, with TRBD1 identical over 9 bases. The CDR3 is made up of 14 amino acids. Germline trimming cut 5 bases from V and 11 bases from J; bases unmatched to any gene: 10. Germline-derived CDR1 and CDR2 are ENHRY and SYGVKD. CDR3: CAISTDRGTSAQHF. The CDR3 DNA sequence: TGTGCCATCAGTACAGACAGGGGGACCTCGGCCCAGCATTTT.

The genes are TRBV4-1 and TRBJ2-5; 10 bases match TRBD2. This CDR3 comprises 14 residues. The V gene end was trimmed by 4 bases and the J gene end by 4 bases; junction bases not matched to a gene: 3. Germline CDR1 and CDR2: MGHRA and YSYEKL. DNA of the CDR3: TGCGCCAGCAGCCGCCGGACTAGCGGAGAGACCCAGTACTTC. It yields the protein CASSRRTSGETQYF.

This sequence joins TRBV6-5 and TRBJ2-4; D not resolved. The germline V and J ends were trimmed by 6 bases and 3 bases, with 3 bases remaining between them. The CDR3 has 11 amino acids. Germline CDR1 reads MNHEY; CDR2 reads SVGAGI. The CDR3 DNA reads TGTGCCAGCAGACTCAAAAACATTCAGTACTTC. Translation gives CASRLKNIQYF.

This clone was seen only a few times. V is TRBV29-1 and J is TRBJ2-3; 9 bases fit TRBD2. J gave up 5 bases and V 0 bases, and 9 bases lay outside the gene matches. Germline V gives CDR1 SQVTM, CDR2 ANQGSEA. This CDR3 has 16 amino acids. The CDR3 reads CSVEDRASGTRDTQYF. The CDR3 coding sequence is TGCAGCGTTGAAGATAGGGCTAGCGGGACTCGAGATACGCAGTATTTT.

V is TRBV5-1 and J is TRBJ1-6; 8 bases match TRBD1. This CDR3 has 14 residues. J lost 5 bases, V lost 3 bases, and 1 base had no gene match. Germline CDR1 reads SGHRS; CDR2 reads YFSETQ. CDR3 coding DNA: TGCGCCAGCAGCTCGGGACAGGATAATTCACCCCTCCACTTT. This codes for CASSSGQDNSPLHF.

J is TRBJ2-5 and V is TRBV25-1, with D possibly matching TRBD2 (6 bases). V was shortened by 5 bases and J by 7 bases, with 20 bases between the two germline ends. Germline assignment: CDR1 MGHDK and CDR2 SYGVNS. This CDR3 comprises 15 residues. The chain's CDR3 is CASSPQGGLYGTQYF. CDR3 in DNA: TGTGCCAGCAGTCCCCAAGGAGGGTTGTACGGGACCCAGTACTTC. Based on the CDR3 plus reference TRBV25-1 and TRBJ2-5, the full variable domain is EADIYQTPRYLVIGTGKKITLECSQTMGHDKMYWYQQDPGMELHLIHYSYGVNSTEKGDLSSESTVSRIRTEHFPLTLESARPSHTSQYLCASSPQGGLYGTQYFGPGTRLLVL.

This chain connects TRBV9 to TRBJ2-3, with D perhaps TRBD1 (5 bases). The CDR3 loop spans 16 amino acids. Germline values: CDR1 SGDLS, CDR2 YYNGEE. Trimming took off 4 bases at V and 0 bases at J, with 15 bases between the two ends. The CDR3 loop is CASSPSPGKSTDTQYF. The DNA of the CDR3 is TGTGCCAGCAGCCCGTCGCCAGGGAAGAGCACAGATACGCAGTATTTT.

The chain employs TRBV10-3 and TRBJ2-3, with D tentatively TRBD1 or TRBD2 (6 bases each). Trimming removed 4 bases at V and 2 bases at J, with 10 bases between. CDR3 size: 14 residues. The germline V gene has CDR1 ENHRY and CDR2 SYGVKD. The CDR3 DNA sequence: TGTGCCATCAGTGGAGGGGGGAACACAGATACGCAGTATTTT. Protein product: CAISGGGNTDTQYF.

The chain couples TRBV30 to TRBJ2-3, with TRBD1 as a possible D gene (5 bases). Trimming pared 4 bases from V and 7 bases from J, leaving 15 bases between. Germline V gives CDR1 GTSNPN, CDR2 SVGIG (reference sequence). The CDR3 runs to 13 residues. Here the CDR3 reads CAWTPGSVNTQYF. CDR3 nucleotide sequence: TGTGCCTGGACCCCAGGGTCCGTAAATACGCAGTATTTT.

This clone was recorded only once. In nucleotides, the CDR3 is TGTGCCTGGAGCGCGGACCTGAGCTCTGGAAACACCATATATTTT. It specifies CAWSADLSSGNTIYF. V and J are TRBV30 and TRBJ1-3; D ambiguous. The germline gives CDR1 GTSNPN, CDR2 SVGIG (reference sequence). The ends were cut back, 3 bases at V and 0 bases at J, with 12 bases in the middle. This CDR3 is 15 amino acids long.

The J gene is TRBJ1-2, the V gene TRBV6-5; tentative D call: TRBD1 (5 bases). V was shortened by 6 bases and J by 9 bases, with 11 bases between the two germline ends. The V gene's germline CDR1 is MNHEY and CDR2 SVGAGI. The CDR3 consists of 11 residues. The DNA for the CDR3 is TGTGCCAGCAGACCCGACAGTCGCTACACCTTC. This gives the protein CASRPDSRYTF.

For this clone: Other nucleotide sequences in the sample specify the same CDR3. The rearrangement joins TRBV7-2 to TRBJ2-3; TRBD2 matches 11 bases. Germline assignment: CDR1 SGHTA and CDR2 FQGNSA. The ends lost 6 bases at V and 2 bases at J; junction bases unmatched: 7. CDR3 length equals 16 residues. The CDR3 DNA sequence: TGTGCCAGCAGTTCTCGACTAGCGGGACCCACAGATACGCAGTATTTT. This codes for CASSSRLAGPTDTQYF.